In its sample, the clone carrying this T cell receptor (beta chain) was seen a few times. Proliferating CFSE-low CD3+CD4+ and CD3+CD8+ responders were sorted post-reaction. The data originate from a study of graft-versus-host responses after intestinal transplantation. V trimming: 4 bases; J trimming: 10 bases; junction bases outside the gene matches: 9. This CDR3 region has 17 residues. The V gene's germline CDR1 is SGHTA and CDR2 FQGNSA. Repertoires were generated with immunoSEQ multiplex PCR, while TCRdb's copy carries only in-frame clones and drops some. The data hold under 9,500 clones, with under 40% observed a single time.

This receptor was identified in a human patient who was an organ donor for intestinal transplantation. Here the sequenced sample was alloreactive CD4+ T cells from a mixed lymphocyte reaction culture, taken before transplantation. Described subset: CFSE-low proliferating T cells sorted from roughly six-day pre-transplant mixed lymphocyte reaction (GvH or HvG direction). The rearrangement links TRBV7-2 to TRBJ2-2, with 16 bases matching TRBD2. The CDR3 DNA is TGTGCCAGCAGCTCGTCCGGGACTAGCGGGAGGGCCCAGGAGCTGTTTTTT. As protein: CASSSSGTSGRAQELFF.